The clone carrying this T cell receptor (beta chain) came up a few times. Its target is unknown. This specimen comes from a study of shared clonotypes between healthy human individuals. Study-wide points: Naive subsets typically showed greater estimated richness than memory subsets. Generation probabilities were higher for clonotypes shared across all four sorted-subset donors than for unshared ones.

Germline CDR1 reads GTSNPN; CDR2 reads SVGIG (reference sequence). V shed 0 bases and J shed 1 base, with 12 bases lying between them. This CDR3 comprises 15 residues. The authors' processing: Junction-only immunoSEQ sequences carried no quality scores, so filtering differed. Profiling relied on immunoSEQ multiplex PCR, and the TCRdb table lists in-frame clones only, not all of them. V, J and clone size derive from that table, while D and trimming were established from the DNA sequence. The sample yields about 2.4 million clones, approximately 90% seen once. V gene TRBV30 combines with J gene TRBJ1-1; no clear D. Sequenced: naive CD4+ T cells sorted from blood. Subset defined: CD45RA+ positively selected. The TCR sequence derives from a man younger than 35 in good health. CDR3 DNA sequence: TGTGCCTGGAGTGTACTTACTCTGGGGAACACTGAAGCTTTCTTT. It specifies CAWSVLTLGNTEAFF.